This TCR beta chain was found in a study of kidney transplant recipient with SARS-CoV-2 infection. TCRdb fed the reads into MiXCR, producing one record per CDR3 protein. The sample includes 200,000 to 300,000 distinct CDR3 sequences, about 28% of them seen just once. The CDR3 contains 13 residues. In germline, CDR1 is LNHNV, CDR2 YYDKDF (reference sequence). As regards this clonotype: This may be a read error, as it is one base from a much larger clone.

This TCR was recovered from a male patient aged 25 to 39 who had COVID-19 and was a kidney transplant recipient. Some T cells may trace back to the graft donor. V is TRBV15 and J is TRBJ2-7; D remains unclear. The specimen comprised a blood sample, sampled at baseline and on roughly day 110 from a kidney transplant recipient. The CDR3 here is CATSRVLPDEQCF. CDR3 bases: TGTGCCACCAGCAGAGTCCTGCCCGACGAGCAGTGCTTC.